This T cell receptor (beta chain) was identified in a study of T cells in Graves' hyperthyroidism and ophthalmopathy. Researchers barred patients who had uncontrolled infection, other autoimmune disease, pregnancy or lactation. This clonotype was observed at least ten times. Its antigen is not known. V was trimmed by 5 bases and J by 7 bases, leaving 11 bases between them. The germline gives CDR1 MNHEY, CDR2 SMNVEV (reference sequence). The CDR3 length is 12 residues. Study-level points and caveats: Ophthalmopathy was separated from stable hyperthyroidism by a 13 V-J model. Most expanded thyroid clonotypes above 0.001 also appeared in blood.

From RNA transcripts, TCR beta CDR3 regions were amplified. RT-PCR in the first round (using the HTBI primer set) targeted the TCR CDR3. Via MiXCR, TCRdb re-called the multiplex PCR reads, giving one row per CDR3 protein. The sample has some 570,000 distinct CDR3 sequences; more than 15% are singletons. The sequencing input was blood. The sequence came from a woman aged 18-35 years with Graves' ophthalmopathy. The V gene is TRBV27, the J gene TRBJ1-2; no firm D call. The CDR3 DNA reads as TGTGCCAGCAGTCCAACCCCCCCTGGCTACACCTTC. Amino acid sequence: CASSPTPPGYTF.